These T cell receptor beta chains were read from a single sample in a study of blood T cell repertoires in COVID-19. Data came from immunoSEQ multiplex PCR; TCRdb stores just in-frame clones and leaves some out. The sample has roughly 140,000 clones, 65% to 80% seen once. Sequencing used peripheral blood. The receptor set was obtained from a man aged 55 to 69 with acute or convalescent COVID-19. CDR3s include the opening cysteine and the closing phenylalanine or tryptophan.

j_gene,v_gene,CDR3aa
TRBJ1-1,TRBV12-3/TRBV12-4,CASSNRGQTEAFF
TRBJ2-4,TRBV11-2,CASSLEASGSMDQYF
TRBJ2-7,TRBV5-6,CASSLGGTTYEQYF
TRBJ2-3,TRBV27,CASSTLGTDTQYF
TRBJ2-7,TRBV5-1,CASTLAGGPVAEQYF
TRBJ1-5,TRBV6-2/TRBV6-3,CASSLRQGAMYSNQPQHF
TRBJ2-7,TRBV7-3,CASSLPREPRPGNTYEQYF
TRBJ2-2,TRBV28,CASSESGRANTGELFF
TRBJ2-3,TRBV5-6,CASSFRMGGGSTDTQYF
TRBJ2-7,TRBV11-2,CASSLVPPSQPYEQYF
TRBJ2-3,TRBV18,CASSPTSGRIDTQYF
TRBJ2-1,TRBV6-5,CASRATGYNEQFF
TRBJ1-5,TRBV28,CASSELTGAVGQPQHF